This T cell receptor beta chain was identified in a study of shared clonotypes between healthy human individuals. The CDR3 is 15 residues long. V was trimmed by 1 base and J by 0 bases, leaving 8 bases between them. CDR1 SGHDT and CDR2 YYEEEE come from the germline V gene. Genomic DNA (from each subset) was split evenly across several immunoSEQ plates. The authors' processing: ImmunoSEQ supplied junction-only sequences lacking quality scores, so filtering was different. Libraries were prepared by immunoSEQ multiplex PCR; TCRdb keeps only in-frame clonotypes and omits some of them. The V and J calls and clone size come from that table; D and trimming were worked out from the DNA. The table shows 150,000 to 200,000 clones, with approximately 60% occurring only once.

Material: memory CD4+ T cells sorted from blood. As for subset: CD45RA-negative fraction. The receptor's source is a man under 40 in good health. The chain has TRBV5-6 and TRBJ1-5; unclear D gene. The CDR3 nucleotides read TGTGCCAGCAGCTTGAGGCGAACTAGCAATCAGCCCCAGCATTTT. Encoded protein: CASSLRRTSNQPQHF.